Presented here are 25 T cell receptor beta chains from one specimen sequenced in a study of CD8 T cells in ankylosing spondylitis. One entry per CDR3 protein results from TCRdb running MiXCR on the 5' RACE reads. The data show some 200,000 distinct CDR3 sequences, 9.5% to 15% seen once. The specimen sequenced was blood, either unsorted or a sorted T cell fraction (not recorded which). These receptor sequences come from a male donor with ankylosing spondylitis or in good health (not recorded which).

A few counts support this clonotype. The chain employs TRBV2 and TRBJ1-5; no reliable D call. Trimming took 7 bases from V and 0 from J, leaving 4 bases between them. Germline V CDR1 and CDR2: SNHLY, FYNNEI. This CDR3 has 12 amino acids. CDR3 DNA sequence: TGTGCCAGCACCGATAGCAATCAGCCCCAGCATTTT. This codes for CASTDSNQPQHF. Using reference TRBV2 and TRBJ1-5 for the parts outside the CDR3, the full variable domain is EPEVTQTPSHQVTQMGQEVILRCVPISNHLYFYWYRQILGQKVEFLVSFYNNEISEKSEIFDDQFSVERPDGSNFTLKIRSTKLEDSAMYFCASTDSNQPQHFGDGTRLSIL.

The chain carries TRBV11-1 and TRBJ2-1; 10 bases line up with TRBD2. Germline V gene lookup returns CDR1 SGHAT and CDR2 FQDESV (reference sequence). The CDR3 is 16 residues long. The V gene end was trimmed by 5 bases and the J gene end by 9 bases; junction bases not matched to a gene: 13. The CDR3 DNA sequence: TGTGCCAGCAGCCCAAAGGGTCCTAGCGGGGGAGGTGAGCAGTTCTTC. Amino acid sequence: CASSPKGPSGGGEQFF.

This clonotype was seen more than once but under ten times. The chain links TRBV7-9 to TRBJ2-1, with 11 bases identical to TRBD2. Germline loops: CDR1 SEHNR, CDR2 FQNEAQ (reference sequence). The CDR3 has 15 amino acids. Trimming took 5 bases from V and 8 from J; bases not matched to a gene: 8. DNA for the CDR3: TGTGCCAGCAGCCCGCGGACTAGCGGGCGCCATGAGCAGTTCTTC. Translating it yields CASSPRTSGRHEQFF.

This clonotype was seen a handful of times. The genes are TRBV15 and TRBJ2-4; 7 bases align to TRBD1. The CDR3 consists of 13 residues. Germline V CDR1 and CDR2: LNHNV, YYDKDF (reference sequence). V lost 8 bases to trimming and J lost 9 bases; unmatched junction nucleotides: 10. The CDR3 DNA reads TGTGCCACCGAGAATAGGGGGCTTGGCATTCAGTACTTC. Translated: CATENRGLGIQYF.

This clonotype was detected many times. The V call is TRBV12-3 or TRBV12-4, the J call TRBJ1-3; D not resolved. The CDR3 has 10 amino acids. V lost 8 bases and J lost 1, with 0 bases in between. The CDR3 DNA is TGTGCCAGCTCTGGAAACACCATATATTTT. Residues: CASSGNTIYF.

This chain joins TRBV7-9 and TRBJ1-1, with 7 nucleotides matching TRBD1. Germline CDR1 reads SEHNR; CDR2 reads FQNEAQ (reference sequence). V dropped 4 bases and J dropped 0; count of bases not matched to a gene: 5. The CDR3 is 15 residues long. The CDR3, as DNA: TGTGCCAGCAGCTCTCCCAGGGGGTTGAACACTGAAGCTTTCTTT. Its translation is CASSSPRGLNTEAFF.

This chain connects TRBV5-1 to TRBJ1-1, with 11 positions matching TRBD1. The CDR3 spans 16 residues. V was clipped by 6 bases and J by 1 base; unmatched bases: 8. Germline CDR1 SGHRS, CDR2 YFSETQ. In DNA form, the CDR3 reads TGCGCCAGCACTACTCGGACAGGGGGCACGAACACTGAAGCTTTCTTT. It is translated as CASTTRTGGTNTEAFF.

The chain links TRBV7-2 to TRBJ2-7; 9 nucleotides align to TRBD2. The V gene's germline CDR1 is SGHTA and CDR2 FQGNSA. The CDR3 length is 17 residues. Trimming cost V 5 bases and J 4 bases; bases outside gene matches: 15. CDR3 DNA sequence: TGTGCCAGCAGCCGAACTGCCTCGCGGGGGGGCCGGTACGAGCAGTACTTC. Protein product: CASSRTASRGGRYEQYF.

This clonotype showed up just a few times. Written as DNA, the CDR3 is TGTGCCAGCAGCCCCCCCTGGGGAGGACAGGGTGGCACTGAAGCTTTCTTT. Protein: CASSPPWGGQGGTEAFF. J is TRBJ1-1 and V is TRBV7-9, with 8 bases lining up with TRBD1. This CDR3 is 17 amino acids long. Germline V gives CDR1 SEHNR, CDR2 FQNEAQ (reference sequence). V shed 5 bases, J shed 4 bases, and the junction held 15 bases outside the gene matches.

This chain connects TRBV13 to TRBJ2-3; TRBD1 agrees at 8 bases. V was pared by 8 bases and J by 0 bases, with 7 bases of the junction left unmatched. The CDR3 extends over 15 amino acids. Germline values: CDR1 PRHDT, CDR2 FYEKMQ (reference sequence). The CDR3 coding sequence is TGTGCCAGCTCTATCCGACAGGGGAGCACAGATACGCAGTATTTT. This gives the protein CASSIRQGSTDTQYF.

This chain connects TRBV13 to TRBJ2-1; D gene unclear. The germline gives CDR1 PRHDT, CDR2 FYEKMQ (reference sequence). This CDR3 is 14 amino acids long. With 6 bases removed from V and 1 base from J, the gap between germline ends came to 10 bases. CDR3 loop: CASSSANSYNEQFF. The CDR3 coding sequence is TGTGCCAGCAGTTCGGCAAATTCCTACAATGAGCAGTTCTTC.

This clonotype was found a few times. The J gene is TRBJ1-1, the V gene TRBV12-3 or TRBV12-4, with a possible D match to TRBD1 (5 bases). Trimming cost V 7 bases and J 2 bases, with 11 bases left between them. The CDR3 is made up of 13 amino acids. The CDR3 sequence is CASNLGVNTEAFF. In DNA form, the CDR3 reads TGTGCCAGCAACCTGGGGGTTAACACTGAAGCTTTCTTT.

The V call is TRBV25-1, the J call TRBJ1-4, with 8 nucleotides matching TRBD1. Trimming removed 5 bases from V and 6 bases from J; junction bases left unmatched: 17. The CDR3 runs to 18 residues. The V gene's germline CDR1 is MGHDK and CDR2 SYGVNS. CDR3 coding DNA: TGTGCCAGCAGTAACCGCCAGTATCGACAGGGGAGGGATGAAAAACTGTTTTTT. It codes for CASSNRQYRQGRDEKLFF.

The chain has TRBV14 and TRBJ2-1; D is perhaps TRBD1 (6 bases). The CDR3 runs to 20 residues. Per germline, CDR1 SGHDN and CDR2 FVKESK. Trimming took off 0 bases at V and 0 bases at J, with 21 bases between the two ends. The CDR3 protein is CASSQEAVVRGFSSYNEQFF. As DNA, the CDR3 is TGTGCCAGCAGCCAAGAAGCCGTGGTCAGGGGCTTCAGCTCCTACAATGAGCAGTTCTTC.

The rearrangement joins TRBV30 to TRBJ2-3, with 8 bases matching TRBD2. Per the germline V gene, CDR1 is GTSNPN and CDR2 is SVGIG (reference sequence). The CDR3 has 14 residues. V dropped 8 bases and J dropped 1; count of bases not matched to a gene: 8. CDR3 sequence: CAATGGLGTDTQYF. CDR3 bases: TGTGCCGCGACCGGGGGACTAGGCACAGATACGCAGTATTTT.

The sample holds a few counts of this clonotype. The chain is built from TRBV7-8 and TRBJ2-2; maybe TRBD1 (6 bases). Germline V gives CDR1 SGHVS, CDR2 FQNEAQ. Trimming took 5 bases from V and 2 from J, leaving 12 bases between them. The CDR3 loop spans 15 amino acids. The CDR3 DNA sequence: TGTGCCAGCAGCGTGATGGACAGTAACACCGGGGAGCTGTTTTTT. It translates to CASSVMDSNTGELFF.

This clonotype was found a few times. V is TRBV10-3 and J is TRBJ1-1; D is unclear. This CDR3 has 11 amino acids. The germline V gene has CDR1 ENHRY and CDR2 SYGVKD. The ends were cut back, 5 bases at V and 10 bases at J, with 11 bases in the middle. Here the CDR3 reads CAISSRDGAFF. In nucleotides, the CDR3 is TGTGCCATCAGTTCCCGGGATGGAGCTTTCTTT.

This chain links TRBV4-2 with TRBJ2-7, with a possible D match to TRBD1 (5 bases). CDR1 LGHNA and CDR2 YNFKEQ come from the germline V gene. CDR3 length: 17 residues. Between the trimmed V and J ends, which lost 0 bases and 0 bases, there was a span of 15 bases. CDR3 DNA: TGTGCCAGCAGCCAAGATGGGGCCGACAGTCCCTCCTACGAGCAGTACTTC. Translated, it gives CASSQDGADSPSYEQYF.

Many counts were recorded for this clonotype. This sequence joins TRBV12-3 or TRBV12-4 and TRBJ1-1; TRBD1 aligns across 9 bases. The CDR3 spans 15 residues. With V trimmed by 6 bases and J by 2 bases, 7 bases remained unmatched. The CDR3 here is CASRGPGQGNTEAFF. In nucleotides, the CDR3 is TGTGCCAGCAGGGGCCCGGGACAGGGTAACACTGAAGCTTTCTTT.

This chain links TRBV28 with TRBJ1-2, with D unresolved. The CDR3 extends over 13 amino acids. CDR1 and CDR2 from the germline V gene are MDHEN and SYDVKM. V lost 3 bases to trimming and J lost 4 bases, with 9 bases between them. CDR3 nucleotide sequence: TGTGCCAGCAGTTTCTCGCTGGTCTATGGCTACACCTTC. Protein product: CASSFSLVYGYTF.

This clonotype was recorded at least ten times. The chain links TRBV15 to TRBJ2-1; 7 bases map to TRBD1. V lost 0 bases to trimming and J lost 4 bases; unmatched junction nucleotides: 6. Germline V gene sequence: CDR1 LNHNV, CDR2 YYDKDF (reference sequence). This CDR3 has 16 amino acids. The CDR3 loop reads CATSRDVGQPYNEQFF. The CDR3 DNA sequence: TGTGCCACCAGCAGAGATGTGGGACAGCCATACAATGAGCAGTTCTTC.

This rearrangement joins TRBV20-1 to TRBJ2-7; D gene ambiguous. V shed 0 bases and J shed 4 bases, with 22 bases lying between them. Germline V gene sequence: CDR1 DFQATT, CDR2 SNEGSKA (reference sequence). The CDR3 has 17 amino acids. The CDR3 coding sequence is TGCAGTGCTAGAGATCCGAGGACCAGTTCGGTGGGGTACGAGCAGTACTTC. It codes for CSARDPRTSSVGYEQYF.

This clonotype has just a few counts. The chain couples TRBV2 to TRBJ1-6; tentatively, D is TRBD1 (6 bases). CDR3 size: 14 residues. Trimming left V 5 bases short and J 5 bases short, with 10 bases between. CDR1 is SNHLY and CDR2 is FYNNEI in the germline V gene. As DNA, the CDR3 is TGTGCCAGCAGTCCAGGGGACGATAATTCACCCCTCCACTTT. Its protein is CASSPGDDNSPLHF. Filled out from reference TRBV2 and TRBJ1-6, the complete variable domain reads EPEVTQTPSHQVTQMGQEVILRCVPISNHLYFYWYRQILGQKVEFLVSFYNNEISEKSEIFDDQFSVERPDGSNFTLKIRSTKLEDSAMYFCASSPGDDNSPLHFGNGTRLTVT.

This clonotype was counted between two and nine times. This sequence joins TRBV27 and TRBJ2-7, with 7 bases matching TRBD1. The germline V gene encodes CDR1 MNHEY and CDR2 SMNVEV (reference sequence). This CDR3 region has 13 residues. Trimming removed 11 bases from V and 3 bases from J; junction bases left unmatched: 10. The CDR3 protein is CAQPETGFYEQYF. CDR3 DNA sequence: TGTGCCCAACCCGAGACAGGGTTCTACGAGCAGTACTTC.

This clonotype was seen more than once but under ten times. The chain couples TRBV20-1 to TRBJ2-7; D remains unclear. Per the germline V gene, CDR1 is DFQATT and CDR2 is SNEGSKA (reference sequence). The CDR3 loop spans 14 amino acids. V was cut by 2 bases and J by 3 bases, with 14 bases left in between. Here the CDR3 reads CSARRSRDLYEQYF. DNA of the CDR3: TGCAGTGCTAGAAGGTCCCGAGACCTCTACGAGCAGTACTTC.